This entry lists 10 T cell receptor beta chains sequenced from one sample in a study of T cells after yellow fever vaccination. TCRdb re-called the 5' RACE reads with MiXCR, one entry per CDR3 protein. Here the sample spans approximately 510,000 distinct CDR3 sequences, 21% being singletons. Sequencing was performed on PBMCs, taken approximately 22 days after the first yellow fever vaccination. These receptors were collected from a man between 18 and 35 years old who received the YFV17D yellow fever vaccine.

J is TRBJ2-7 and V is TRBV20-1, with 9 bases matching TRBD1. The germline gives CDR1 DFQATT, CDR2 SNEGSKA (reference sequence). With 6 bases clipped from V and 0 bases from J, the junction kept 3 bases outside the gene matches. The CDR3 is made up of 13 amino acids. The CDR3 DNA reads TGCAGTGCCACGGGACAGGGCTCCTACGAGCAGTACGTC. It codes for CSATGQGSYEQYV.

This clonotype was seen a few times. The chain carries TRBV12-3 or TRBV12-4 and TRBJ1-3; D gene uncertain. The CDR3 extends over 14 amino acids. With 6 bases removed from V and 4 bases from J, the gap between germline ends came to 13 bases. The CDR3 nucleotides are TGTGCCAGCAGATCAGGACGGATGGGAAACACCATATATTTT. Protein: CASRSGRMGNTIYF.

The J gene is TRBJ1-2, the V gene TRBV28; D is undetermined. Germline V gives CDR1 MDHEN, CDR2 SYDVKM. V lost 2 bases and J lost 1, with 17 bases in between. The CDR3 has 17 amino acids. CDR3 nucleotide sequence: TGTGCCAGCAGTTTACCGGGTTCTATCTCCCTTAACTATGGCTACACCTTC. Amino acids: CASSLPGSISLNYGYTF.

The chain is built from TRBV5-5 and TRBJ1-4; 8 bases line up with TRBD1. Trimming removed 5 bases from V and 8 bases from J; junction bases left unmatched: 8. CDR1 SGHKS and CDR2 YYEKEE come from the germline V gene (reference sequence). The CDR3 consists of 14 residues. The CDR3 sequence: CASRMTGEREKLFF. The CDR3 region has the DNA TGTGCCAGCAGGATGACAGGGGAAAGAGAAAAACTGTTTTTT.

The chain recombines TRBV6-2 or TRBV6-3 with TRBJ2-1, with D possibly being TRBD2 (6 bases). Trimming removed 2 bases at V and 10 bases at J, with 18 bases between. This CDR3 has 15 amino acids. CDR1 and CDR2 (germline): MNHEY, SVGEGT. CDR3 bases: TGTGCCAGCAGTTACGGGCGGGGTGCCCCACGAGAGCAGTTCTTC. Translating gives CASSYGRGAPREQFF.

This clonotype was seen more than once but under ten times. The chain joins TRBV5-1 to TRBJ2-3; 16 nucleotides match TRBD2. Trimming removed 4 bases from V and 4 bases from J; junction bases left unmatched: 12. The germline V gene encodes CDR1 SGHRS and CDR2 YFSETQ. The CDR3 totals 19 residues. Written as DNA, the CDR3 is TGCGCCAGCAGCGAAGCCGGGACTAGCGGGGGGGCCGTCCCAGATACGCAGTATTTT. This gives the protein CASSEAGTSGGAVPDTQYF.

The chain has TRBV27 and TRBJ1-5; 9 bases line up with TRBD1. This CDR3 spans 15 amino acids. After removal of 5 bases from V and 6 bases from J, the junction contained 8 bases not matched to a gene. Germline V gene data show CDR1 as MNHEY and CDR2 as SMNVEV (reference sequence). CDR3 bases: TGTGCCAGCAGTCATACAGGGGGCCCCTCTCAGCCCCAGCATTTT. It yields the protein CASSHTGGPSQPQHF.

This clonotype was counted ten times or more. The chain uses TRBV29-1 and TRBJ2-1, with TRBD1 matching over 10 bases. This CDR3 is built from 13 residues. The germline V gene has CDR1 SQVTM and CDR2 ANQGSEA. Losses at the gene ends were 4 bases for V and 3 bases for J; bases not matched to a gene: 0. Here the CDR3 DNA reads TGCAGCGTTGGGACAGGGGGCTACAATGAGCAGTTCTTC. Translated: CSVGTGGYNEQFF.

This chain uses TRBV6-2 or TRBV6-3 with TRBJ2-3; 9 bases map to TRBD1. Trimming took 6 bases from V and 7 from J; bases not matched to a gene: 5. CDR1 is MNHEY, CDR2 SVGEGT, per germline. This CDR3 is built from 13 residues. DNA for the CDR3: TGTGCCAGCAGGGGGACAGGGCGAAATACGCAGTATTTT. Its protein is CASRGTGRNTQYF.

This chain joins TRBV4-3 and TRBJ1-4, with unresolved D. Trimming stripped 0 bases from V and 10 bases from J, with 18 bases between. The CDR3 runs 16 residues. Germline V gives CDR1 LGHNA, CDR2 YSLEER. The CDR3 sequence: CASSQDTGSLQRKLFF. CDR3 sequence (DNA): TGCGCCAGCAGCCAAGATACCGGCTCCCTACAGCGAAAACTGTTTTTT.